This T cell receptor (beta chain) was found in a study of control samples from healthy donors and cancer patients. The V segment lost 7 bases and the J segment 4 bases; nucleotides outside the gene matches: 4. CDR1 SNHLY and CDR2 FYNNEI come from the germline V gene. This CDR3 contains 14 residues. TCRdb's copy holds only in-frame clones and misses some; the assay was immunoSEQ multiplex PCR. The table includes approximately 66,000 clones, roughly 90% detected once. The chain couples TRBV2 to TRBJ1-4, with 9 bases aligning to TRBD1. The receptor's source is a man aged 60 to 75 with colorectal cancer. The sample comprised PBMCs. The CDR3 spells CASNRGLVNEKLFF. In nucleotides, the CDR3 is TGTGCCAGCAACAGGGGGCTGGTTAATGAAAAACTGTTTTTT. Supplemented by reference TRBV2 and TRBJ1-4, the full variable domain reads EPEVTQTPSHQVTQMGQEVILRCVPISNHLYFYWYRQILGQKVEFLVSFYNNEISEKSEIFDDQFSVERPDGSNFTLKIRSTKLEDSAMYFCASNRGLVNEKLFFGSGTQLSVL.